This T cell receptor beta chain emerged from a study of regulatory T cells in long-lasting Graves disease. Study in general: By definition, persistent Graves' disease involved antithyroid drugs for over 5 years alongside positive TSH receptor antibodies.

In building TCR beta libraries, iRepertoire HTBI primers were used together with Arm-PCR of CDR3 regions. Original data processing: Samples collectively showed more than 55 TRBV and 11 to 15 TRBJ segments. MiXCR, run by TCRdb on the multiplex PCR reads, gives a single entry per CDR3 protein. TCRdb, not the original authors, processed these V and J calls. The table includes about 660,000 distinct CDR3 sequences, approximately 31% detected once. The CDR3 contains 12 residues. The V end lost 5 bases, the J end lost 6 bases, and 14 bases lay between the germline ends. The germline V gene encodes CDR1 DFQATT and CDR2 SNEGSKA (reference sequence). Study-wide results and limits: Newly diagnosed disease favored TRBV20-1 and TRBJ2-1 over persistent disease. Persistent Graves' disease cases displayed lower TCR diversity than newly diagnosed ones.

Described time point: persistent/refractory GD, antithyroid drugs over 5 years with positive TRAb. Isolated PBMC RNA provided the starting material for the TCR library. Notes on this clonotype: Antigen unknown.

This receptor was obtained from a female donor with Graves disease. The chain combines TRBV20-1 with TRBJ2-7; D not certain. Sequenced here: peripheral blood mononuclear cells (PBMCs), sampled when the disease was refractory, from a patient treated with antithyroid drugs. CDR3 loop: CSAGLDSVEQYF. The CDR3, as DNA: TGCAGTGCTGGTCTAGATTCGGTCGAGCAGTACTTC.